Listed below are T cell receptor beta chains from one sample, sequenced in a study of memory CD8 T cells in hepatitis C reinfection. TCRdb's table, derived via immunoSEQ multiplex PCR, lists solely in-frame clones and lacks some. The data show some 44,000 clones, 89% seen once. Specimen: naive CD8+ T cells sorted from blood. These receptor sequences come from a man younger than 35 with hepatitis C virus infection. The conserved cysteine and the conserved F or W are not part of the CDR3 here. Each record gives: clone size, CDR3 length, V gene, CDR3 protein. The listing skips clone size in some rows; elsewhere it reads once, few, many or a size class.

- 11 TRBV6-1 ASGTGGEETQY
- 14 TRBV19 ASSIGDRGSNQPQH
once 11 TRBV27 ASRIGVNQPQH
once 12 TRBV19 ASSWKRPTDTQY
- 11 TRBV6-1 ASSEASGTEAF
- 14 TRBV4-3 ASSQATSGGVDEQF
- 13 TRBV5-5 ASSWGQLTDEKLF
- 13 TRBV6-1 ASSVGAGGTDTQY
once 13 TRBV29-1 SVEDKNRGPDGYT
- 13 TRBV27 ASRADWSSYNEQF
- 14 TRBV9 ASSVGGRTSTDTQY
few 10 TRBV6-6 ASSKTDYGYT
- 11 TRBV19 ASSLTGDSGYT
medium-sized 11 TRBV27 ASSPGTGLRAF
- 12 TRBV11-2 ASSLVAHHYGYT
- 13 TRBV10-3 AISVRTGETDTQY
once 12 TRBV7-9 ASSEDRADYGYT
- 10 TRBV11-3 ASSLDGGELF
- 14 TRBV29-1 SVQGLLAGGYNEQF
- 13 TRBV19 ASSASGDPNTEAF
- 12 TRBV6-6 ASSKRTGGNEQF
- 11 TRBV11-3 ASRGGGNTEAF